The source of this T cell receptor beta chain is a study of cytomegalovirus exposure and HLA in healthy donors. The PCR ran on 60 Vbeta and 13 Jbeta primers. TCRdb keeps only in-frame clones here, not all; method: immunoSEQ multiplex PCR. The sample records 100,000 or so clones, 60% to 85% being singletons. The germline V gene has CDR1 LNHDA and CDR2 SQIVND (reference sequence). This CDR3 has 12 amino acids. The junction had 4 bases not matched to a gene; V was cut back by 6 bases and J by 9 bases. This clone was detected once. This chain uses TRBV19 with TRBJ1-5; 8 bases are a match to TRBD1. Sequencing used PBMCs. The sequence came from a female donor in good health and CMV-seronegative. CDR3 protein: CASRAGGGPQHF. CDR3 DNA sequence: TGTGCCAGTAGGGCAGGGGGCGGGCCCCAGCATTTT.